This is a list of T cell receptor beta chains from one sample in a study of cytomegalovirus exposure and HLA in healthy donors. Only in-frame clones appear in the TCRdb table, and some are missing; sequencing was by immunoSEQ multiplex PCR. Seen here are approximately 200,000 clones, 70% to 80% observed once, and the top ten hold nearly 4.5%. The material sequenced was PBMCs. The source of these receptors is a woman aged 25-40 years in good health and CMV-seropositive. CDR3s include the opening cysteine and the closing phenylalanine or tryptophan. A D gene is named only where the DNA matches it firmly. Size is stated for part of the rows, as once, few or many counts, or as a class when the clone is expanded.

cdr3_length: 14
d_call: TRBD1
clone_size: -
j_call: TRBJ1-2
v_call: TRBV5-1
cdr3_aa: CASSPATGGHGYTF
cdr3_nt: TGCGCCAGCAGCCCGGCGACAGGGGGCCATGGCTACACCTTC

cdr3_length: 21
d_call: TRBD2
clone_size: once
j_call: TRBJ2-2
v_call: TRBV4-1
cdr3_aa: CASSQIQSGTSGRPYTGELFF
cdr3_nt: TGCGCCAGCAGCCAGATCCAATCCGGGACTAGCGGGAGACCGTACACCGGGGAGCTGTTTTTT

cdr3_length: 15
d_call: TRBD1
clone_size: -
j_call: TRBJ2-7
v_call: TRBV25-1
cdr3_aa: CASSEFLGTGYEQYF
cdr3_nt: TGTGCCAGCAGTGAATTCCTCGGGACAGGGTACGAGCAGTACTTC

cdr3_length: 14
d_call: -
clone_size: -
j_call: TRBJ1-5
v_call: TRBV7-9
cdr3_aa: CASSDSTFNQPQHF
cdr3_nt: TGTGCCAGCAGCGACTCAACCTTTAATCAGCCCCAGCATTTT

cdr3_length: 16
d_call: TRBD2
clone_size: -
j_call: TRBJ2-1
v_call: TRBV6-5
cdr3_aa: CASSSPRTSGGVQQFF
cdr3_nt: TGTGCCAGCAGTTCCCCCAGGACTAGCGGGGGGGTCCAGCAGTTCTTC

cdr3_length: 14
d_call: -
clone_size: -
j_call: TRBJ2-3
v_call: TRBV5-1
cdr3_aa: CASSLDRATDTQYF
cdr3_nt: TGCGCCAGCAGCTTGGACAGGGCCACAGATACGCAGTATTTT

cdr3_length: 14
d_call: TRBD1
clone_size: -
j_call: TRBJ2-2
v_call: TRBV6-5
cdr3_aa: CASTGQGFTGELFF
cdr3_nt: TGTGCCAGCACTGGACAGGGTTTCACCGGGGAGCTGTTTTTT

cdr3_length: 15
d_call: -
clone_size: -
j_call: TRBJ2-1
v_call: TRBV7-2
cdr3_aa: CASSLVPSSYNEQFF
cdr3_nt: TGTGCCAGCAGCTTAGTTCCGAGCTCCTACAATGAGCAGTTCTTC

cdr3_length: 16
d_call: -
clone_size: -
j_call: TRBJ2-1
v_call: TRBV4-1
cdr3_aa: CASSPTARVKYNEQFF
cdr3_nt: TGCGCCAGCAGCCCTACCGCGCGGGTGAAGTACAATGAGCAGTTCTTC

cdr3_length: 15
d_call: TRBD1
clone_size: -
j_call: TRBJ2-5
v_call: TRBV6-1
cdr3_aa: CASSERRQGLKTQYF
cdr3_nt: TGTGCCAGCAGTGAACGGAGACAGGGTTTGAAGACCCAGTACTTC

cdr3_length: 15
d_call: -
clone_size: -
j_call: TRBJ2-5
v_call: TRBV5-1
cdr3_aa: CASSLEGGPQETQYF
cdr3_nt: TGCGCCAGCAGCTTGGAAGGGGGACCCCAAGAGACCCAGTACTTC

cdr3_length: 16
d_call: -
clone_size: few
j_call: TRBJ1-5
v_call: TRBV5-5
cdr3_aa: CASSLGTQHSNQPQHF
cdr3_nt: TGTGCCAGCAGCCTGGGGACACAACATAGCAATCAGCCCCAGCATTTT

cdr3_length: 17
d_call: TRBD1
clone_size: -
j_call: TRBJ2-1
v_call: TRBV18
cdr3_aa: CASSPLDRGGVYNEQFF
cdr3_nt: TGTGCCAGCTCACCACTGGACAGGGGAGGAGTTTACAATGAGCAGTTCTTC

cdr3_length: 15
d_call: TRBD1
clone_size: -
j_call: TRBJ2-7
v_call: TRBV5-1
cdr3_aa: CASSKRTGGHDEQYF
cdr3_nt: TGCGCCAGCAGCAAGCGGACAGGGGGCCACGACGAGCAGTACTTC

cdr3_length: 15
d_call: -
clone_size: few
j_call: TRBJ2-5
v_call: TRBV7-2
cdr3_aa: CASSLVSAGEETQYF
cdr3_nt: TGTGCCAGCAGCTTAGTATCTGCAGGGGAAGAGACCCAGTACTTC

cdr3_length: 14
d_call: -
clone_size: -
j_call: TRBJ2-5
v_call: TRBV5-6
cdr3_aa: CASSEQGSLETQYF
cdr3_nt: TGTGCCAGCAGTGAACAGGGTAGTTTAGAGACCCAGTACTTC

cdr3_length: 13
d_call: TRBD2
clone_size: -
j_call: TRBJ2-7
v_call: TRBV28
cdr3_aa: CASNRREGYEQYF
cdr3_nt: TGTGCCAGCAATCGGCGGGAGGGTTACGAGCAGTACTTC

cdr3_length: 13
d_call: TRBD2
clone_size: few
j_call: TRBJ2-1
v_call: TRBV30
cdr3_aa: CAWRGLAANEQFF
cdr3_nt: TGTGCCTGGAGGGGACTAGCGGCCAATGAGCAGTTCTTC

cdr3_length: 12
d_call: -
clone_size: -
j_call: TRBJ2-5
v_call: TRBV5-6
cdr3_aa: CASRLGGETQYF
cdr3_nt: TGTGCCAGCAGGCTCGGGGGTGAGACCCAGTACTTC

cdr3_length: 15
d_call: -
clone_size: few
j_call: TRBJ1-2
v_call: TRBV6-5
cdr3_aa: CASSYFGTKNYGYTF
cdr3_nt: TGTGCCAGCAGTTACTTCGGGACAAAGAACTATGGCTACACCTTC

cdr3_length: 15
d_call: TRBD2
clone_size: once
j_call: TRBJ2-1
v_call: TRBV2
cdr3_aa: CASSHERGGPNEQFF
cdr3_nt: TGTGCCAGCAGCCACGAGCGGGGGGGCCCCAATGAGCAGTTCTTC

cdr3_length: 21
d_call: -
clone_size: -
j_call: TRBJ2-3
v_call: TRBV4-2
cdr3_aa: CASSRGEEGFRGGAGADTQYF
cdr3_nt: TGTGCCAGCAGCCGGGGAGAAGAAGGTTTTAGGGGGGGGGCGGGGGCAGATACGCAGTATTTT